This T cell receptor (beta chain) was found in a study of beta chain features in type 1 diabetes. Study background: Across all samples, some 110 million sorted cells were examined.

Study-level results: Shortening of TCRB CDR3s, moderate but significant, appeared in all four CD4+ subsets of Type 1 diabetes patients. With patients and controls alike, PCR might favor shorter templates to an equal degree. Within the patient group, naive, central memory and Treg TCRB repertoires appeared more similar to each other than within healthy donors.

As for this clone: Its antigen is not known.

Sequenced material consisted of expressed TCRB transcripts (all of the isolated RNA was reverse transcribed). Sequencing was performed with immunoSEQ multiplex PCR; in TCRdb, only in-frame clones are kept and a portion is missing. The sample carries under 55,000 clones, over 40% recorded once. The CDR3 extends over 15 amino acids. Germline V gene sequence: CDR1 LGHNA, CDR2 YNFKEQ. V lost 0 bases to trimming and J lost 4 bases, with 13 bases between them. The genes are TRBV4-2 and TRBJ2-7; D might be TRBD2 (6 bases). This sequence originates from a man between 25 and 39 years old with type 1 diabetes. Sequencing used Tregs from blood. The CDR3 nucleotides read TGTGCCAGCAGCCAAGATTGGGGGGTGGGATACGAGCAGTACTTC. This codes for CASSQDWGVGYEQYF.